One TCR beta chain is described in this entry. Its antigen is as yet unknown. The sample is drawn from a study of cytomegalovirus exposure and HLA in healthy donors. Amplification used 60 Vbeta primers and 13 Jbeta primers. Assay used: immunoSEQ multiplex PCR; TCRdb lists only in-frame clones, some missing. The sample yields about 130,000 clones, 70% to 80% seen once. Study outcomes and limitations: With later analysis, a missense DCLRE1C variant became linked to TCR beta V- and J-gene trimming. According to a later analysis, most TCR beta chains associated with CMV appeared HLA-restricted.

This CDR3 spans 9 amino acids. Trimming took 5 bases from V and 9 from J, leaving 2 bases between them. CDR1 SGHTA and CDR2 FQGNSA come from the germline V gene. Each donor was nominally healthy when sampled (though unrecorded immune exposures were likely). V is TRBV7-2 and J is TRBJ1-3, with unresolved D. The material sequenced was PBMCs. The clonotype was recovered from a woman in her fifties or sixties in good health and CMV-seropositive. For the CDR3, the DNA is TGTGCCAGCAGCCGCACCATATATTTT. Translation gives CASSRTIYF.